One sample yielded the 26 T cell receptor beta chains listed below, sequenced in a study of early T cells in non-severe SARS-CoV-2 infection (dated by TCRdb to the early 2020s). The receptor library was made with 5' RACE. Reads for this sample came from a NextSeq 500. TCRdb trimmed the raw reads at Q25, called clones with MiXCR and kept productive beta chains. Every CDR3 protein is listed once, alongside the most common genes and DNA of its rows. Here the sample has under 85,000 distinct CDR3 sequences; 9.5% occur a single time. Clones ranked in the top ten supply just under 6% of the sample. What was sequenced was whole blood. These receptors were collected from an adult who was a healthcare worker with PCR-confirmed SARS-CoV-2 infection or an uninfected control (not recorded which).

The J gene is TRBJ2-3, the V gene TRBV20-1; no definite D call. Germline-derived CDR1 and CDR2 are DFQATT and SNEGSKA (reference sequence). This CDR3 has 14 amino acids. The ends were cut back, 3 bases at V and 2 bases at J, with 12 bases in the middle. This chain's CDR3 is CSARLQSITDTQYF. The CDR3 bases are TGCAGTGCTAGGCTCCAAAGTATCACAGATACGCAGTATTTT.

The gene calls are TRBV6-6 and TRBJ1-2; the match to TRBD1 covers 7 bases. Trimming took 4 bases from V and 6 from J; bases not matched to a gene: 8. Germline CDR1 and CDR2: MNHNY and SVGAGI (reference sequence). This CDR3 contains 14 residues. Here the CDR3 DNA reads TGTGCCAGCAGTTCGACAGGGCGGGAGGATGGCTACACCTTC. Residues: CASSSTGREDGYTF.

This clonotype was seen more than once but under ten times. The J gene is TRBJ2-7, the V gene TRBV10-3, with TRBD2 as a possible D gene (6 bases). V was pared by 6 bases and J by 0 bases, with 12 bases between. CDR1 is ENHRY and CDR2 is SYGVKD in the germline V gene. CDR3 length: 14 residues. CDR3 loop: CAIRRDGLSYEQYF. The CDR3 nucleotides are TGTGCCATCAGGCGGGACGGCCTCTCCTACGAGCAGTACTTC.

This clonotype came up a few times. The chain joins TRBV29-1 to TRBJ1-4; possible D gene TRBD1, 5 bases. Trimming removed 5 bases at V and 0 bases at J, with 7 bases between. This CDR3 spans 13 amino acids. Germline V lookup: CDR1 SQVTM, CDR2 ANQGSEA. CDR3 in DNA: TGCAGCGTTACGGGGGCAACTAATGAAAAACTGTTTTTT. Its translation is CSVTGATNEKLFF.

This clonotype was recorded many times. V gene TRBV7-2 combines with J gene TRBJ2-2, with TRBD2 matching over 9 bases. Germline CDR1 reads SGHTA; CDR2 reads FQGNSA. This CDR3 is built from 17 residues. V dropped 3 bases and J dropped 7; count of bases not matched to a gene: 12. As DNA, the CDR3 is TGTGCCAGCAGCTTCTCCCGGGCGGGAGGGGGAAACGGGGAGCTGTTTTTT. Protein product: CASSFSRAGGGNGELFF.

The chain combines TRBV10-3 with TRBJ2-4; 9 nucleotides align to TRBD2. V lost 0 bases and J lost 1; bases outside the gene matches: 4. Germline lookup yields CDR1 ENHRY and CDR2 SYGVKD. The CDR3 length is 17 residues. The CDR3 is CAISESRTSGAKNIQYF. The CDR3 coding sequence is TGTGCCATCAGTGAGTCGAGAACTAGCGGGGCCAAAAACATTCAGTACTTC.

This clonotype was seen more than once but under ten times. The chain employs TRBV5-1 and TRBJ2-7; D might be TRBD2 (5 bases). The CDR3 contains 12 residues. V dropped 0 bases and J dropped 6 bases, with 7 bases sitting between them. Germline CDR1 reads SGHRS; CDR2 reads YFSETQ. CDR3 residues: CASSLAAGEQYF. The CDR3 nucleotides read TGCGCCAGCAGCTTGGCTGCGGGCGAGCAGTACTTC. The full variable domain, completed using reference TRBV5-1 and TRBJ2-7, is KAGVTQTPRYLIKTRGQQVTLSCSPISGHRSVSWYQQTPGQGLQFLFEYFSETQRNKGNFPGRFSGRQFSNSRSEMNVSTLELGDSALYLCASSLAAGEQYFGPGTRLTVT.

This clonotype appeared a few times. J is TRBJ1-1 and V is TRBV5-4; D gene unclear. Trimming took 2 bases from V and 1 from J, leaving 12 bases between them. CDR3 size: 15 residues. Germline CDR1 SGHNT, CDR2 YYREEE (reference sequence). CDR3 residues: CASSLPPPGNTEAFF. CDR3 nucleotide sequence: TGTGCCAGCAGCTTACCCCCCCCAGGGAACACTGAAGCTTTCTTT. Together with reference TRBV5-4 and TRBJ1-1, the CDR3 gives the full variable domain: ETGVTQSPTHLIKTRGQQVTLRCSSQSGHNTVSWYQQALGQGPQFIFQYYREEENGRGNFPPRFSGLQFPNYSSELNVNALELDDSALYLCASSLPPPGNTEAFFGQGTRLTVV.

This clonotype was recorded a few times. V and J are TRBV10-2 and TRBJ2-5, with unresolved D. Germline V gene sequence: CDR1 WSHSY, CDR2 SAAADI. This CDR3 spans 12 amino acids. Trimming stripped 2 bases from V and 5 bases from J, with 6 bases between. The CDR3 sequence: CASSERMETQYF. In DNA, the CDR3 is TGCGCCAGCAGTGAGAGGATGGAGACCCAGTACTTC.

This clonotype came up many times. Here the CDR3 reads CAISEGEKLFF. DNA of the CDR3: TGTGCCATCAGCGAGGGGGAAAAACTGTTTTTT. The chain employs TRBV10-3 and TRBJ1-4, with D tentatively TRBD1 (5 bases). The CDR3 is made up of 11 amino acids. CDR1 is ENHRY and CDR2 is SYGVKD in the germline V gene. Trimming left V 6 bases short and J 8 bases short, with 7 bases between.

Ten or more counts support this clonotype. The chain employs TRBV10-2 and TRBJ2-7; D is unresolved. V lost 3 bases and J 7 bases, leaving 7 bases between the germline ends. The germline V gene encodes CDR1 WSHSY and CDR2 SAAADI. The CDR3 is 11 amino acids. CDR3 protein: CASSELGEQYF. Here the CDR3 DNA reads TGCGCCAGCAGTGAACTGGGGGAGCAGTACTTC.

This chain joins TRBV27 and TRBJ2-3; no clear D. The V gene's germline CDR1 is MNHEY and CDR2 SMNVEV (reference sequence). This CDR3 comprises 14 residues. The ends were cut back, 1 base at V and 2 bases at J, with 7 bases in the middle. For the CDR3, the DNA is TGTGCCAGCAGTTTATACCCCCACACAGATACGCAGTATTTT. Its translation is CASSLYPHTDTQYF.

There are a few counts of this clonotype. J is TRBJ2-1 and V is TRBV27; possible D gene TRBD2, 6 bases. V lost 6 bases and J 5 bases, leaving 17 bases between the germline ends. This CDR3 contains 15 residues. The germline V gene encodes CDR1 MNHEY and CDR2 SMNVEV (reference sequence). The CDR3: CASSISGTWDNEQFF. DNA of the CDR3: TGTGCCAGCAGCATTTCCGGGACTTGGGACAATGAGCAGTTCTTC.

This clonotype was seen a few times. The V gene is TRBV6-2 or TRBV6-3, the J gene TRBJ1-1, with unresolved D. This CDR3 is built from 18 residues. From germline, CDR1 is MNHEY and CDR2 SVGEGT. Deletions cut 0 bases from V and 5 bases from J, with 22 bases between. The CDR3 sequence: CASSYSTGEGNWKTEAFF. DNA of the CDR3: TGTGCCAGCAGTTACTCTACCGGTGAGGGCAATTGGAAGACTGAAGCTTTCTTT.

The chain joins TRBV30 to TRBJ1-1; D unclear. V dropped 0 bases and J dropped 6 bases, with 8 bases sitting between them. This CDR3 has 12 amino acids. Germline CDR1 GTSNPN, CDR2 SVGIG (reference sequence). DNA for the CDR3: TGTGCCTGGAGTGTCGGGGTTGCTGAAGCTTTCTTT. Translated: CAWSVGVAEAFF.

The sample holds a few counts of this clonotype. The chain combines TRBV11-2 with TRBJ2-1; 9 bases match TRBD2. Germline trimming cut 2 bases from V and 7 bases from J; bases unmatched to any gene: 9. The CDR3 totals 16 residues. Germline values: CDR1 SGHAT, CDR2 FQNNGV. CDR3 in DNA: TGTGCCAGCAGCTTAATGCTAGCGGGAATGGGGAATGAGCAGTTCTTC. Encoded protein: CASSLMLAGMGNEQFF.

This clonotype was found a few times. CDR3 sequence reads: CSARDISSYEQYF. DNA of the CDR3: TGCAGCGCCCGGGATATAAGCTCCTACGAGCAGTACTTC. V gene TRBV29-1 combines with J gene TRBJ2-7; D perhaps matches TRBD2 (5 bases). The CDR3 spans 13 residues. Trimming cost V 7 bases and J 0 bases, with 13 bases left between them. Germline loops: CDR1 SQVTM, CDR2 ANQGSEA.

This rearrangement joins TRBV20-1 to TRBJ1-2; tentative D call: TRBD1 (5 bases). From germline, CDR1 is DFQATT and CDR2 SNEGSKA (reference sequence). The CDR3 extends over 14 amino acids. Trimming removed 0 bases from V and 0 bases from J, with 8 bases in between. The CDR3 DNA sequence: TGCAGTGCTAGAGAGTGGGGGACTAACTATGGCTACACCTTC. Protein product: CSAREWGTNYGYTF.

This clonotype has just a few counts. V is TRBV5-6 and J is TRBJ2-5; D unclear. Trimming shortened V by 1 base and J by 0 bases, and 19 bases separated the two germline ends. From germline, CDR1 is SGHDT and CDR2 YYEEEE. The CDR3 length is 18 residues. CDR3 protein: CASSLRDPAEIYQETQYF. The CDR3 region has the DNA TGTGCCAGCAGCTTGCGAGACCCCGCCGAGATTTACCAAGAGACCCAGTACTTC.

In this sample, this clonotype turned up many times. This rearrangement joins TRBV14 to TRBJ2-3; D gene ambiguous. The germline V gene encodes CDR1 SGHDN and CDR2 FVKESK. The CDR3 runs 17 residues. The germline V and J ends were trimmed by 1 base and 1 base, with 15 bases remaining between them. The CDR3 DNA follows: TGTGCCAGCAGCCAAGGATTACCGGGCTCGGGCACAGATACGCAGTATTTT. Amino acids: CASSQGLPGSGTDTQYF.

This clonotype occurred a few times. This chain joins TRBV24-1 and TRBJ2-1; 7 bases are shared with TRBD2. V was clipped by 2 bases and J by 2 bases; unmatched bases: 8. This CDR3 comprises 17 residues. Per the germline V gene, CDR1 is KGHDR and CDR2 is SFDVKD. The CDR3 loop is CATSDSVGRGTYNEQFF. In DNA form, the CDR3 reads TGTGCCACCAGTGATTCCGTAGGGCGGGGGACCTACAATGAGCAGTTCTTC.

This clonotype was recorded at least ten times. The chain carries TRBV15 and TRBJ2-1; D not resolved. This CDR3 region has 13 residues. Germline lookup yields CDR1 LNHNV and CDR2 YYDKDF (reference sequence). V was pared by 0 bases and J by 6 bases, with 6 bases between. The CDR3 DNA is TGTGCCACCAGCAGAGATCTGGCCAATGAGCAGTTCTTC. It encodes CATSRDLANEQFF.

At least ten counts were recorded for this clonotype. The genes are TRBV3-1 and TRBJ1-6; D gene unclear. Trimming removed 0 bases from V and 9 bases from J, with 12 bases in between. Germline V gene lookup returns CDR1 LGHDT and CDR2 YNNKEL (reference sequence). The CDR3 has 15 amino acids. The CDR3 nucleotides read TGTGCCAGCAGCCAAGACCTGAACGGGATTTCACCCCTCCACTTT. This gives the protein CASSQDLNGISPLHF.

This CDR3 reads CASSFPGGGDGYTF. The CDR3 DNA reads TGTGCCAGCAGTTTCCCCGGAGGGGGCGATGGCTACACCTTC. The rearrangement links TRBV12-3 or TRBV12-4 to TRBJ1-2; TRBD1 matches 7 bases. After removal of 3 bases from V and 6 bases from J, the junction contained 7 bases not matched to a gene. The CDR3 length is 14 residues.

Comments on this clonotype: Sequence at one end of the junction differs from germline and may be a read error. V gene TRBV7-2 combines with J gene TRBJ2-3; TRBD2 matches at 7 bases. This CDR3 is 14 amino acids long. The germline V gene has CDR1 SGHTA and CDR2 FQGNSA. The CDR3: CASRSGGSIDTQYF. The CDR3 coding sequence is TGTGCCAGCAGGTCAGGCGGGAGCATAGATACGCAGTATTTT.

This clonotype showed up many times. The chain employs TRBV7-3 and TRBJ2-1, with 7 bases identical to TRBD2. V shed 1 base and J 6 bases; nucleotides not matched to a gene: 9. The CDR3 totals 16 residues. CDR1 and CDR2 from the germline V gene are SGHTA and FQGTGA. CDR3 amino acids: CASSLNPTSMGNEQFF. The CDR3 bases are TGTGCCAGCAGCTTAAACCCGACTAGCATGGGCAATGAGCAGTTCTTC.